This T cell receptor beta chain comes out of a study of shared clonotypes between healthy human individuals. Findings and caveats of the study: The sharing of approximately 4.6% of naive CD4 clonotypes was seen across a few donors. An expected dependence of interdonor clonotype sharing on sequencing depth was noted. For sorted subsets, rarefaction showed incomplete sequencing despite large depth.

A note on this clone: Its cognate antigen is unknown.

Measured with immunoSEQ multiplex PCR; TCRdb has only the in-frame clones, and not every one. Of over a million clones listed, approximately 70% are singletons. This clonotype was obtained from a man between 18 and 29 years old in good health. The sample was memory CD4+ T cells sorted from blood. Subset of the sample: CD45RA-negative fraction.

The CDR3 DNA reads as TGTGCCAGCAGTGTACAGGGACAGGGGAGGCTCACAGATACGCAGTATTTT. Amino acid sequence: CASSVQGQGRLTDTQYF. V gene TRBV6-1 combines with J gene TRBJ2-3; 10 nucleotides agree with TRBD1. The ends lost 4 bases at V and 2 bases at J; junction bases unmatched: 9. The germline CDR1 and CDR2 sequences are MNHNS and SASEGT. The CDR3 loop spans 17 amino acids.